The clone carrying this T cell receptor beta chain was recorded once. Its antigen remains unidentified. TCRdb independently ran MiXCR on the 5' RACE reads; one entry per CDR3 protein. The sample includes about 360,000 distinct CDR3 sequences, 20% to 25% of them seen just once. The V gene's germline CDR1 is LNHNV and CDR2 YYDKDF (reference sequence). The CDR3 has 15 residues. Trimming took 0 bases from V and 3 from J, leaving 12 bases between them. These data come from a study of CD8 T cells in ankylosing spondylitis. Regarding the study as a whole: Past studies reported some motif variants in reactive arthritis synovial fluid and blood. Matched ankylosing spondylitis synovial fluid reportedly contained a significantly enriched population of disease-linked clones.

The chain employs TRBV15 and TRBJ2-7; perhaps TRBD1 as D (6 bases). Sequencing used blood, either unsorted or a sorted T cell fraction (not recorded which). The receptor's source is a male donor with ankylosing spondylitis or in good health (not recorded which). This CDR3 reads CATSRDFGDIYEQYF. DNA for the CDR3: TGTGCCACCAGCAGAGATTTCGGGGACATCTACGAGCAGTACTTC.